This is a list of T cell receptor beta chains from one sample in a study of Tregs in tolerant kidney transplant recipients. Using immunoSEQ multiplex PCR, the repertoire was profiled, and TCRdb retains in-frame clones only, with some absent. The data show about 94,000 clones, with under 95% seen just once and 0.46% held by the top ten. The specimen comprised CD4+ T cells from blood, sampled before the transplant. These receptors all come from a human donor who received a combined kidney and bone marrow transplant. The CDR3 runs from the conserved cysteine through the conserved F or W. D genes are given only for firm matches. The size field is filled for only some rows; it gives once, few, many or a size class.

cdr3_aa: CASSLAGQVQETQYF; cdr3_nt: TGTGCCAGCAGCTTAGCCGGACAGGTCCAAGAGACCCAGTACTTC; d_call: TRBD1; v_call: TRBV7-2; j_call: TRBJ2-5; clone_size: NA
cdr3_aa: CASSPRRGRTSESTEAFF; cdr3_nt: TGTGCCAGCTCACCGAGGCGCGGGAGGACGTCGGAGAGCACTGAAGCTTTCTTT; d_call: NA; v_call: TRBV18; j_call: TRBJ1-1; clone_size: NA
cdr3_aa: CASSVETSGRAPFF; cdr3_nt: TGTGCCAGCAGCGTAGAAACTAGCGGGAGGGCCCCGTTCTTC; d_call: TRBD2; v_call: TRBV9; j_call: TRBJ2-1; clone_size: NA
cdr3_aa: CASSTKPQGAAYEQYF; cdr3_nt: TGTGCCAGCAGCACTAAACCACAGGGTGCGGCCTACGAGCAGTACTTC; d_call: NA; v_call: TRBV11-2; j_call: TRBJ2-7; clone_size: NA
cdr3_aa: CASSQGLAVLEQYF; cdr3_nt: TGTGCCAGCAGTCAGGGACTAGCGGTTCTCGAGCAGTACTTC; d_call: TRBD2; v_call: TRBV11-3; j_call: TRBJ2-7; clone_size: NA
cdr3_aa: CASSLNRETQYF; cdr3_nt: TGTGCCAGCAGCTTAAATAGAGAGACCCAGTACTTC; d_call: NA; v_call: TRBV11-2; j_call: TRBJ2-5; clone_size: NA
cdr3_aa: CASSYHSTGNEKLFF; cdr3_nt: TGTGCCAGCAGTTACCATTCGACAGGAAATGAAAAACTGTTTTTT; d_call: NA; v_call: TRBV6-5; j_call: TRBJ1-4; clone_size: NA
cdr3_aa: CASSIAAAPRANYGYTF; cdr3_nt: TGTGCCAGCTCAATCGCGGCAGCTCCACGAGCTAACTATGGCTACACCTTC; d_call: NA; v_call: TRBV28; j_call: TRBJ1-2; clone_size: NA
cdr3_aa: CAWSVSPPGTRGNTIYF; cdr3_nt: TGTGCCTGGAGTGTATCCCCCCCAGGGACACGGGGAAACACCATATATTTT; d_call: NA; v_call: TRBV30; j_call: TRBJ1-3; clone_size: NA
cdr3_aa: CASSQEGVVTGPQETQYF; cdr3_nt: TGCGCCAGCAGCCAAGAGGGTGTCGTGACAGGGCCCCAAGAGACCCAGTACTTC; d_call: TRBD1; v_call: TRBV4-3; j_call: TRBJ2-5; clone_size: once
cdr3_aa: CASSYDPGMGWYF; cdr3_nt: TGCGCCAGCAGCTACGACCCGGGGATGGGGTGGTACTTC; d_call: NA; v_call: TRBV5-1; j_call: TRBJ2-4; clone_size: NA
cdr3_aa: CASSPLDRGAFF; cdr3_nt: TGTGCCAGTAGTCCCCTCGACAGGGGAGCTTTCTTT; d_call: TRBD1; v_call: TRBV19; j_call: TRBJ1-1; clone_size: NA
cdr3_aa: CASSDAGRGMHGYTF; cdr3_nt: TGTGCCAGCAGTGACGCGGGGCGCGGTATGCATGGCTACACCTTC; d_call: NA; v_call: TRBV2; j_call: TRBJ1-2; clone_size: NA
cdr3_aa: CASRQMGAGSNYGYTF; cdr3_nt: TGTGCCAGCAGACAAATGGGGGCAGGGTCTAACTATGGCTACACCTTC; d_call: NA; v_call: TRBV28; j_call: TRBJ1-2; clone_size: NA
cdr3_aa: CASSPRQVVTDTQYF; cdr3_nt: TGTGCCAGCAGCCCGCGACAGGTTGTCACAGATACGCAGTATTTT; d_call: NA; v_call: TRBV11-2; j_call: TRBJ2-3; clone_size: NA
cdr3_aa: CASSSLAGGPFEQYF; cdr3_nt: TGTGCCAGTAGTTCTTTAGCGGGAGGGCCGTTCGAGCAGTACTTC; d_call: TRBD2; v_call: TRBV19; j_call: TRBJ2-7; clone_size: NA
cdr3_aa: CASSPSSGRSGELFF; cdr3_nt: TGCGCCAGCAGCCCCAGTTCCGGGAGGTCCGGGGAGCTGTTTTTT; d_call: TRBD2; v_call: TRBV4-1; j_call: TRBJ2-2; clone_size: NA
cdr3_aa: CASSPKRTGEVNTGELFF; cdr3_nt: TGTGCCAGCAGCCCTAAAAGAACAGGGGAGGTCAACACCGGGGAGCTGTTTTTT; d_call: NA; v_call: TRBV11-1; j_call: TRBJ2-2; clone_size: NA
cdr3_aa: CASSARDYDTDTQYF; cdr3_nt: TGTGCCAGCAGCGCCCGGGACTACGACACAGATACGCAGTATTTT; d_call: TRBD2; v_call: TRBV7-8; j_call: TRBJ2-3; clone_size: NA
cdr3_aa: CASSVANGYEQYF; cdr3_nt: TGTGCCAGCAGCGTAGCGAACGGCTACGAGCAGTACTTC; d_call: NA; v_call: TRBV9; j_call: TRBJ2-7; clone_size: NA
cdr3_aa: CASSLGQGGRNTIYF; cdr3_nt: TGTGCCAGCAGCTTGGGACAGGGAGGTCGAAACACCATATATTTT; d_call: TRBD1; v_call: TRBV5-4; j_call: TRBJ1-3; clone_size: NA
cdr3_aa: CASSKVSHRKQSF; cdr3_nt: TGTGCCAGCAGCAAAGTATCGCACCGAAAACAGAGTTTC; d_call: NA; v_call: TRBV21-1; j_call: TRBJ2-7; clone_size: NA